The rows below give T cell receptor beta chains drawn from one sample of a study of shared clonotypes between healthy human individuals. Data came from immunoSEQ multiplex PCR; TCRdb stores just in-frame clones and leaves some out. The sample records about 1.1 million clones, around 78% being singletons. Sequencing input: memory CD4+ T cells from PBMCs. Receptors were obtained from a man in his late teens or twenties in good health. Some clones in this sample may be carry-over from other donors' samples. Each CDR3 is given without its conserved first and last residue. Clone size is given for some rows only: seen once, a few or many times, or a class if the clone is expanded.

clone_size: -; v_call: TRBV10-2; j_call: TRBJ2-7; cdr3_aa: ASSSRVGEQY
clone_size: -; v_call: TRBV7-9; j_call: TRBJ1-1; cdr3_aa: ASSLLGGVRNTEAF
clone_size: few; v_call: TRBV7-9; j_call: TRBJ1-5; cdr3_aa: ASSLGGFPNQPQH
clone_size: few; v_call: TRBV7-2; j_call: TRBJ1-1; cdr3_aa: ASSLYAGMNTEAF
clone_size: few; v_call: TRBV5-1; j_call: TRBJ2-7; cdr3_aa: ASSMTSGRDEQY
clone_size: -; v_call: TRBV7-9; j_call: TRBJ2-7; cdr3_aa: ASSLVRVDSSYEQY
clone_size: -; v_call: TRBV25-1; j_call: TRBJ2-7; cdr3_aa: ASSEFGAGGYEQY
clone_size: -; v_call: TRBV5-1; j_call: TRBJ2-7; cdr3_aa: ASSLEGQVYEQY
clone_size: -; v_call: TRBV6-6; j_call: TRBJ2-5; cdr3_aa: ASSPRVDSETQY
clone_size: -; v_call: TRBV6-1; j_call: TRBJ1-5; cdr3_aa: ASIGGGLGQPQH
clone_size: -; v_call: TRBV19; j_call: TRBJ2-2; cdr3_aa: ASSDRTGGKTGELF
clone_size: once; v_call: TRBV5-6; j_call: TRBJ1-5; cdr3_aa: ASSLALQSQPQH
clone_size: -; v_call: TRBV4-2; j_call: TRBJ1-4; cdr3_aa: ASSQGGPGAGEKLF
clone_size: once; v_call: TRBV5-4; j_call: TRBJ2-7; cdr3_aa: ASSFDRFEQY
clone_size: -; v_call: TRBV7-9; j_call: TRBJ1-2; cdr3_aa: ASSAGQGFYGYT
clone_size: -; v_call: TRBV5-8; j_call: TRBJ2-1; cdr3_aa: ASSLPGLGF
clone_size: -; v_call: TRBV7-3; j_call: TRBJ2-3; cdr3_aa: ASSNRGLSTDTQY
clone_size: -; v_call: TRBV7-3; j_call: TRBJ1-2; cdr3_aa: ASSPGTGGAVHT
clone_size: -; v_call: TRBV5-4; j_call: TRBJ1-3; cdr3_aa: ASSLGGSGNTIY
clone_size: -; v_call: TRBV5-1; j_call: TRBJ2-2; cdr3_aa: ASSFRAGLAGVDTGELF
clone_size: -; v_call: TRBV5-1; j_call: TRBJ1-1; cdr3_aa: AGSPDSMNTEAF
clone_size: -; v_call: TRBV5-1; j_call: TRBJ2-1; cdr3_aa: ASSPEGDFYNEQF
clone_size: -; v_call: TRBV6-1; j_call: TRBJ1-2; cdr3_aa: ASSDTTGNYGYT
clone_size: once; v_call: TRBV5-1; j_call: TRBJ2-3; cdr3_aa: ASTRGITDTQY
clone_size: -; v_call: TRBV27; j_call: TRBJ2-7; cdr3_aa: ASRLFGLAGVGEQY
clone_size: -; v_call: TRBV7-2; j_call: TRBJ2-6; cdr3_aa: ASSLVGANVLT
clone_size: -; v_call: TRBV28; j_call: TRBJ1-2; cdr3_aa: ASGWSGRINYGYT
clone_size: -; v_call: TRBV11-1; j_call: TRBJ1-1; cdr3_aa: ASSLGGQFPEAF
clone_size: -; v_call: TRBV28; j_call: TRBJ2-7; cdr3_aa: ASSGQDRGTDEQY
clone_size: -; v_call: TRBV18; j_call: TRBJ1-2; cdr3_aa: ASSPPIDYGYT
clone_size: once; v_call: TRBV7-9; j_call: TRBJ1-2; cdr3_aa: ASSSMGVGLSGYT
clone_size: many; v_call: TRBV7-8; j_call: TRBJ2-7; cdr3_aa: ASSLGSGLAGQY
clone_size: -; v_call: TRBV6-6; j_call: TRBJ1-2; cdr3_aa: ASRPGVGGNYGYT
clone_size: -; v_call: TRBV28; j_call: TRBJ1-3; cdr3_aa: ASSLQANTIY
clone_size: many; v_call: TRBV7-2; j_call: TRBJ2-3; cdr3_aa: ASSLAAGRRDTQY
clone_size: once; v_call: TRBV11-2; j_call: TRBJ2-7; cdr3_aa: ASSLTASGRVSYEQY
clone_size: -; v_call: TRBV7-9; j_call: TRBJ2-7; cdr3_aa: ASSLGYWVYEQY
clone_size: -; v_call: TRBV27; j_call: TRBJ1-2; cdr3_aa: ASSLLTGTGDYGYT
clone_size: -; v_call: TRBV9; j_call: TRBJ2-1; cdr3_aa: ASSKGGLNYNEQF
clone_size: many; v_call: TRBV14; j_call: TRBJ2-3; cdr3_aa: ASSQALGSGPY
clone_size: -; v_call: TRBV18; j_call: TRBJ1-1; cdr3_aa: ASSPPGGGRLNTEAF
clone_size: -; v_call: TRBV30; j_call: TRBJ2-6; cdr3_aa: ASQPTGANVLT
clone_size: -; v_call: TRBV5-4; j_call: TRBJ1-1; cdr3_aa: ASSLATNTEAF
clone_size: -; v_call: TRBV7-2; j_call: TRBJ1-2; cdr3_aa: ASSFPGGPYT
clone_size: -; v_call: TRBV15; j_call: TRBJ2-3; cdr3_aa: ATSRSSGVTILSDTDTQY
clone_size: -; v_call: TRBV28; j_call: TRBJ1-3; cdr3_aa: ASSSQGRGNTIY
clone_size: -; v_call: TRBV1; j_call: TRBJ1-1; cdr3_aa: TSSQENRELNTEAF
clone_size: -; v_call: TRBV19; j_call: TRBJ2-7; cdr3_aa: ASSIRWDDHYEQY
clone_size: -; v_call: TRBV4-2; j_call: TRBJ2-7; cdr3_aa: ASSENPGSYYEQY
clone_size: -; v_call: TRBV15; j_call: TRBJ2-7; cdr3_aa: ATPMKGDWEQY